In its sample, the clone carrying this TCR beta chain was seen a few times. Antigen unknown. These data come from a study of T cells in Graves' hyperthyroidism and ophthalmopathy. There are 13 residues in the CDR3. Trimming cost V 6 bases and J 1 base, with 9 bases left between them. Germline lookup yields CDR1 DFQATT and CDR2 SNEGSKA (reference sequence). Regions amplified from RNA transcripts were the TCR beta CDR3 regions. The TCR CDR3 first-round RT-PCR relied on the HTBI primer set. In TCRdb, the multiplex PCR reads were re-called with MiXCR into one record per CDR3 protein. This sample has some 250,000 distinct CDR3 sequences, with 14% to 15% found just once. General study findings and limits: Most thyroid-expanded clonotypes above 0.001 were also found in blood.

This sequence joins TRBV20-1 and TRBJ2-2, with D perhaps TRBD2 (5 bases). The TCR was taken from a woman in her thirties or forties with Graves' hyperthyroidism that later progressed to Graves' ophthalmopathy. The sequenced sample was blood. As DNA, the CDR3 is TGCAGTGCCGAACTAGAGAACACCGGGGAGCTGTTTTTT. Protein: CSAELENTGELFF.